This T cell receptor (beta chain) comes out of a study of metastatic and nonmetastatic thyroid tumors. The CDR3 is made up of 16 amino acids. Unmatched junction bases numbered 6, after V lost 6 bases and J lost 2 bases. Germline V gene sequence: CDR1 SGHRS, CDR2 YFSETQ. This clone was counted ten times or more. Original processing methods: The study's classifier, a distant-metastasis tool for papillary thyroid cancer, was built using CDR3 differences across clinicopathological groups. TCRdb ran MiXCR on the PCR reads. TCRdb's processing, not the authors' own work, is the source of the V and J calls. The sample lists roughly 25,000 clones, 20% seen once, with 25% to 30% in the top ten. The entire patient cohort was treatment-naive prior to thyroid surgery.

The chain has TRBV5-1 and TRBJ2-3; TRBD2 matches at 13 bases. Sequenced material: blood. This TCR derives from a male donor with papillary thyroid cancer or a benign thyroid nodule (not recorded which). Some clones in this sample may be carry-over from other donors' samples. The CDR3, as DNA: TGCGCCAGCAAGCGGGGGACTAGCGGGGACACAGATACGCAGTATTTT. Translation gives CASKRGTSGDTDTQYF. The full variable domain, completed using reference TRBV5-1 and TRBJ2-3, is KAGVTQTPRYLIKTRGQQVTLSCSPISGHRSVSWYQQTPGQGLQFLFEYFSETQRNKGNFPGRFSGRQFSNSRSEMNVSTLELGDSALYLCASKRGTSGDTDTQYFGPGTRLTVL.